This T cell receptor (beta chain) was found in a study of blood T cell repertoires in COVID-19. Authors' data handling: Using reference gene primer amplification, nucleated cell counts were estimated. Sequencing was performed with immunoSEQ multiplex PCR; in TCRdb, only in-frame clones are kept and a portion is missing. V, J and clone size reflect that table, while D and trimming were determined from the DNA. The sample lists about 50,000 clones, roughly three quarters occurring once. CDR3 length equals 16 residues. The junction had 7 bases not matched to a gene; V was cut back by 0 bases and J by 6 bases. The germline gives CDR1 SGHRS, CDR2 YFSETQ.

The receptor was isolated from a man in his forties or fifties with active or convalescent COVID-19. Sequencing input: peripheral blood. This chain joins TRBV5-1 and TRBJ2-2; 8 bases line up with TRBD2. The CDR3 spells CASSLGTSLGAGELFF. CDR3 coding DNA: TGCGCCAGCAGCTTGGGGACTAGCCTCGGGGCCGGGGAGCTGTTTTTT.